Listed below are T cell receptor beta chains from one sample, sequenced in a study of blood T cell repertoires in COVID-19. Produced via immunoSEQ multiplex PCR; TCRdb's table is partial and in-frame only. The sample includes about 240,000 clones, approximately 78% of them seen just once. Sequenced sample: peripheral blood. The receptor set was obtained from an older woman with active or convalescent COVID-19. Each CDR3 is given with its conserved first and last residue. The order of the fields is CDR3 length, clone size, D gene, J gene, V gene, CDR3 protein, CDR3 DNA. A D gene is named only where the DNA matches it firmly. Some rows mark clone size as missing; the rest say once, few, many or name a class of expanded clone.

16	once	TRBD2	TRBJ2-5	TRBV5-6	CASSPIAGGSKETQYF	TGTGCCAGCAGCCCTATAGCGGGGGGATCCAAAGAGACCCAGTACTTC
13	-	TRBD1	TRBJ2-5	TRBV11-3	CASSRDSQETQYF	TGTGCCAGCAGCCGGGACAGTCAAGAGACCCAGTACTTC
14	-	TRBD1	TRBJ1-2	TRBV7-8	CASSPRTGGHGYTF	TGTGCCAGCAGCCCTCGGACAGGGGGCCATGGCTACACCTTC
15	-	-	TRBJ1-2	TRBV9	CASSVGPGVDYGYTF	TGTGCCAGCAGCGTAGGACCAGGGGTGGACTATGGCTACACCTTC
12	once	-	TRBJ1-6	TRBV25-1	CASRANNSPLHF	TGTGCCAGCAGAGCGAATAATTCACCCCTCCACTTT
16	-	TRBD2	TRBJ2-5	TRBV3-1/TRBV3-2	CASSQDRLAVKETQYF	TGTGCCAGCAGCCAGGATCGACTAGCGGTTAAAGAGACCCAGTACTTC
14	few	-	TRBJ1-2	TRBV11-3	CASNTAPASYGYTF	TGTGCCAGCAATACAGCCCCAGCCTCCTATGGCTACACCTTC
14	few	TRBD1	TRBJ1-2	TRBV6-5	CASSSQGADYGYTF	TGTGCCAGCAGTTCCCAGGGGGCTGACTATGGCTACACCTTC
14	-	TRBD1	TRBJ1-1	TRBV10-1	CASSGRQGSAEAFF	TGCGCCAGCAGTGGAAGACAGGGGAGCGCTGAAGCTTTCTTT
13	few	TRBD2	TRBJ2-7	TRBV20-1	CSASSGREGEQYF	TGCAGTGCTAGTAGCGGCAGGGAGGGCGAGCAGTACTTC
14	once	-	TRBJ1-5	TRBV6-6	CASSYGAVNQPQHF	TGTGCCAGCAGTTACGGTGCAGTTAATCAGCCCCAGCATTTT
13	-	TRBD1	TRBJ1-3	TRBV19	CASTGQPGNTIYF	TGTGCCAGTACGGGACAGCCTGGAAACACCATATATTTT
17	-	TRBD2	TRBJ2-4	TRBV3-1/TRBV3-2	CASSQGPTSGGRNIQYF	TGTGCCAGCAGCCAAGGACCTACTAGCGGGGGGAGAAACATTCAGTACTTC
15	-	-	TRBJ2-7	TRBV6-1	CASQRQDRSSYEQYF	TGTGCCAGCCAGAGACAGGACCGGAGCTCCTACGAGCAGTACTTC
12	-	-	TRBJ2-5	TRBV2	CASNTGQGTQYF	TGTGCCAGCAACACAGGGCAGGGGACCCAGTACTTC
14	once	-	TRBJ1-5	TRBV30	CAWSAGQSNQPQHF	TGTGCCTGGAGTGCCGGACAGAGCAATCAGCCCCAGCATTTT
14	-	-	TRBJ1-1	TRBV9	CASTPFRGGQKAFF	TGTGCCAGCACCCCCTTCCGAGGAGGGCAAAAAGCTTTCTTT
15	-	-	TRBJ1-4	TRBV7-6	CASSLAPGRDEKLFF	TGTGCCAGCAGCTTAGCGCCAGGGAGGGATGAAAAACTGTTTTTT
17	few	-	TRBJ2-7	TRBV21-1	CASSPWRGQGFSYEQYF	TGTGCCAGCAGCCCCTGGCGGGGACAGGGGTTTTCGTACGAGCAGTACTTC
16	few	TRBD2	TRBJ2-5	TRBV5-1	CASSLVLAGGQETQYF	TGCGCCAGCAGCTTGGTCCTAGCGGGGGGGCAAGAGACCCAGTACTTC
14	-	TRBD1	TRBJ1-1	TRBV7-2	CASSSYRGVGEAFF	TGTGCCAGCAGCTCTTACAGGGGAGTTGGTGAAGCTTTCTTT
13	few	-	TRBJ2-1	TRBV29-1	CSVGAQNYNEQFF	TGCAGCGTTGGGGCCCAGAACTACAATGAGCAGTTCTTC
13	-	TRBD1	TRBJ1-2	TRBV7-2	CASSLGQGGGYTF	TGTGCCAGCAGCCTCGGACAGGGGGGTGGCTACACCTTC
16	once	-	TRBJ1-2	TRBV19	CASSMEPFTSPYGYTF	TGTGCCAGTAGTATGGAGCCCTTCACCAGTCCCTATGGCTACACCTTC
13	-	TRBD1	TRBJ1-5	TRBV13	CASSPRGNQPQHF	TGTGCCAGCAGCCCCAGGGGGAATCAGCCCCAGCATTTT
16	-	TRBD1	TRBJ2-3	TRBV19	CASNGQGPPPRDTQYF	TGTGCCAGTAACGGACAGGGCCCCCCCCCACGGGATACGCAGTATTTT
15	-	-	TRBJ1-5	TRBV3-1/TRBV3-2	CASSQASNTGQPQHF	TGTGCCAGCAGCCAAGCGTCCAATACGGGGCAGCCCCAGCATTTT
16	-	TRBD1	TRBJ2-1	TRBV11-3	CASSTRQGKDYNEQFF	TGTGCCAGCAGCACTAGACAGGGAAAAGACTACAATGAGCAGTTCTTC
17	-	TRBD2	TRBJ2-1	TRBV5-1	CASSTRTSGETYNEQFF	TGCGCCAGCAGCACCAGGACTAGCGGGGAGACCTACAATGAGCAGTTCTTC
14	-	-	TRBJ2-7	TRBV11-2	CASSVSGHYYEQYF	TGTGCCAGCAGCGTCTCGGGACACTACTACGAGCAGTACTTC
13	-	-	TRBJ1-5	TRBV7-2	CASSLDPDQPQHF	TGTGCCAGCAGCTTAGATCCCGATCAGCCCCAGCATTTT
14	-	TRBD2	TRBJ2-3	TRBV3-1/TRBV3-2	CASKSGGASDTQYF	TGTGCCAGCAAAAGCGGGGGGGCGTCAGATACGCAGTATTTT
14	-	-	TRBJ1-2	TRBV7-9	CASSLTGLNYGYTF	TGTGCCAGCAGCCTAACAGGGTTGAACTATGGCTACACCTTC
12	once	-	TRBJ1-2	TRBV7-3	CASSSPPGGYTF	TGTGCCAGCAGTTCCCCTCCGGGTGGCTACACCTTC
15	-	TRBD1	TRBJ2-5	TRBV18	CASSLGPGGRETQYF	TGTGCCAGCTCACTTGGCCCAGGGGGCAGGGAGACCCAGTACTTC
17	few	-	TRBJ1-5	TRBV10-3	CAIMPGRSSGGNQPQHF	TGTGCCATCATGCCGGGACGGAGTAGCGGGGGCAATCAGCCCCAGCATTTT
13	-	-	TRBJ1-1	TRBV5-1	CASSSQGYTEAFF	TGCGCCAGCAGTTCCCAGGGTTACACTGAAGCTTTCTTT
14	-	-	TRBJ1-5	TRBV4-3	CASSLGAGNQPQHF	TGCGCCAGCAGCCTTGGGGCGGGGAATCAGCCCCAGCATTTT
16	once	TRBD1	TRBJ2-1	TRBV7-9	CASSSLQGGYVDEQFF	TGTGCCAGCAGCTCGCTACAGGGGGGATACGTCGATGAGCAGTTCTTC
14	-	TRBD1	TRBJ1-1	TRBV5-1	CASSLGGQGAEAFF	TGCGCCAGCAGCTTGGGTGGACAGGGAGCTGAAGCTTTCTTT
16	-	-	TRBJ1-3	TRBV3-1/TRBV3-2	CASSQVQPGSGNTIYF	TGTGCCAGCAGCCAAGTACAGCCAGGCTCTGGAAACACCATATATTTT
14	-	TRBD1	TRBJ1-3	TRBV3-1/TRBV3-2	CASRTGVTGNTIYF	TGTGCCAGCAGGACAGGGGTTACTGGAAACACCATATATTTT
15	-	TRBD2	TRBJ2-1	TRBV5-1	CASSTGLAVNNEQFF	TGCGCCAGCAGCACGGGACTAGCTGTGAACAATGAGCAGTTCTTC
11	-	-	TRBJ2-7	TRBV30	CAWTSGYEQYF	TGTGCCTGGACGTCGGGCTACGAGCAGTACTTC
13	once	-	TRBJ1-3	TRBV6-1	CASSEKGGNTIYF	TGTGCCAGCAGTGAAAAGGGCGGGAACACCATATATTTT
15	-	TRBD1	TRBJ1-2	TRBV13	CASSLGRDRVYGYTF	TGTGCCAGCAGCTTAGGCCGGGACAGGGTCTATGGCTACACCTTC
17	few	TRBD1	TRBJ1-5	TRBV27	CASSSRDSIYSNQPQHF	TGTGCCAGCAGTTCCCGGGACAGTATTTATAGCAATCAGCCCCAGCATTTT
13	-	TRBD1	TRBJ2-5	TRBV12-3/TRBV12-4	CASRRQGMETQYF	TGTGCCAGCCGACGACAGGGGATGGAGACCCAGTACTTC
13	-	-	TRBJ2-7	TRBV6-5	CASQNRDSYEQYF	TGTGCCAGCCAGAACAGAGACTCCTACGAGCAGTACTTC
17	-	TRBD1	TRBJ1-3	TRBV4-1	CASSLRDRGYLGNTIYF	TGCGCCAGCAGCCTTCGGGACAGGGGGTATTTGGGAAACACCATATATTTT